The rows below give T cell receptor beta chains drawn from one sample of a study of OX40 agonist ivuxolimab in advanced cancers. Using immunoSEQ multiplex PCR, the repertoire was profiled, and TCRdb retains in-frame clones only, with some absent. The data show 65,000 to 95,000 clones, approximately 90% seen once. The starting material was CD4+ or CD8+ T cells sorted from blood, obtained in a trial of the OX40 agonist ivuxolimab. These receptors were collected from an adult with an advanced solid tumor such as melanoma, head and neck, liver or kidney cancer. CDR3s include the opening cysteine and the closing phenylalanine or tryptophan. The D gene is left open where the match is weak. The listing skips clone size in some rows; elsewhere it reads once, few, many or a size class.

v_call: TRBV7-2
j_call: TRBJ2-1
clone_size: -
d_call: -
cdr3_aa: CASSPRGLDNEQFF
cdr3_nt: TGTGCCAGCAGCCCCCGAGGCCTGGACAATGAGCAGTTCTTC

v_call: TRBV11-2
j_call: TRBJ2-7
clone_size: -
d_call: TRBD1
cdr3_aa: CASSARGQGAYEQYF
cdr3_nt: TGTGCCAGCAGCGCCCGGGGACAGGGGGCGTACGAGCAGTACTTC

v_call: TRBV28
j_call: TRBJ2-1
clone_size: -
d_call: -
cdr3_aa: CAISRLVYKAGYNEQFF
cdr3_nt: TGTGCGATAAGTCGGTTAGTTTATAAGGCCGGATACAATGAGCAGTTCTTC

v_call: TRBV10-1
j_call: TRBJ2-4
clone_size: -
d_call: -
cdr3_aa: CASSESEDDRNIQYF
cdr3_nt: TGCGCCAGCAGTGAAAGTGAGGACGACAGGAACATTCAGTACTTC

v_call: TRBV5-1
j_call: TRBJ2-3
clone_size: -
d_call: TRBD2
cdr3_aa: CASSSRTSSLTDTQYF
cdr3_nt: TGCGCCAGCAGCTCCCGGACTAGCTCCCTCACAGATACGCAGTATTTT

v_call: TRBV14
j_call: TRBJ2-7
clone_size: -
d_call: -
cdr3_aa: CASSRPVLAAAYEQYF
cdr3_nt: TGTGCCAGCAGCCGCCCCGTTTTAGCGGCTGCCTACGAGCAGTACTTC

v_call: TRBV4-1
j_call: TRBJ2-5
clone_size: -
d_call: -
cdr3_aa: CASSQEETQYF
cdr3_nt: TGTGCCAGCAGCCAAGAAGAGACCCAGTACTTC

v_call: TRBV9
j_call: TRBJ1-1
clone_size: -
d_call: TRBD1
cdr3_aa: CASSVSIDRGRTEAFF
cdr3_nt: TGTGCCAGCAGCGTCTCGATAGACAGGGGACGCACTGAAGCTTTCTTT

v_call: TRBV6-6
j_call: TRBJ1-1
clone_size: -
d_call: -
cdr3_aa: CASSAQGAGNTEAFF
cdr3_nt: TGTGCCAGCAGTGCACAGGGCGCGGGGAACACTGAAGCTTTCTTT

v_call: TRBV4-1
j_call: TRBJ2-1
clone_size: -
d_call: TRBD2
cdr3_aa: CASSPIGLAGGRSSYNEQFF
cdr3_nt: TGCGCCAGCAGCCCCATAGGACTAGCGGGAGGCCGAAGCTCCTACAATGAGCAGTTCTTC

v_call: TRBV28
j_call: TRBJ2-7
clone_size: once
d_call: -
cdr3_aa: CASSQFAGAKAEQYF
cdr3_nt: TGTGCCAGCAGCCAATTCGCAGGGGCCAAGGCCGAGCAGTACTTC

v_call: TRBV2
j_call: TRBJ2-3
clone_size: -
d_call: TRBD1
cdr3_aa: CASNRGPSTDTQYF
cdr3_nt: TGTGCCAGTAACAGGGGGCCTAGCACAGATACGCAGTATTTT

v_call: TRBV7-3
j_call: TRBJ2-1
clone_size: -
d_call: TRBD2
cdr3_aa: CASSFGGRNNEQFF
cdr3_nt: TGTGCCAGCAGCTTTGGCGGGAGAAACAATGAGCAGTTCTTC

v_call: TRBV25-1
j_call: TRBJ2-3
clone_size: -
d_call: -
cdr3_aa: CASSESTGVDTQYF
cdr3_nt: TGTGCCAGCAGTGAATCGACAGGCGTAGATACGCAGTATTTT

v_call: TRBV5-6
j_call: TRBJ1-4
clone_size: -
d_call: -
cdr3_aa: CASSLARAGARPEKLFF
cdr3_nt: TGTGCCAGCAGCTTGGCAAGGGCAGGGGCGCGGCCTGAAAAACTGTTTTTT

v_call: TRBV10-2
j_call: TRBJ2-5
clone_size: -
d_call: -
cdr3_aa: CASSENQDQETQYF
cdr3_nt: TGCGCCAGCAGTGAGAACCAAGACCAAGAGACCCAGTACTTC

v_call: TRBV5-1
j_call: TRBJ2-5
clone_size: -
d_call: TRBD1
cdr3_aa: CASSRADRGQETQYF
cdr3_nt: TGCGCCAGCAGCCGAGCCGACAGGGGCCAAGAGACCCAGTACTTC

v_call: TRBV12-5
j_call: TRBJ2-2
clone_size: -
d_call: TRBD2
cdr3_aa: CASGLGTSGSWELFF
cdr3_nt: TGTGCTAGTGGTTTGGGGACTAGCGGGTCCTGGGAGCTGTTTTTT